These 19 T cell receptor beta chains were sequenced from one sample in a study of T-cell reconstitution after alpha-beta-depleted transplantation in children (TCRdb year 2016). Preparation of the library involved PCR. Instrument on record: Illumina HiSeq 2500. TCR library preparation used molecular barcoding, with unique molecular identifiers applied to normalize quantification of the TCRbeta repertoire. Using fastp at Q25 and MiXCR, TCRdb reprocessed the public reads and kept productive beta chains. Rows are combined by CDR3 protein, so each entry shows the most common genes and DNA. Within this sample are about 400,000 distinct CDR3 sequences, with roughly 15% of them counted one time only. Roughly 29% of the sample rests with the top ten. Interpreted using the paper, the treatment or condition label stands for: allogeneic hematopoietic cell transplantation with graft depleted of TCRalphabeta T cells and CD19 B cells.

Material: PBMCs, mostly from graft donor cells, obtained 360 days after TCRalphabeta/CD19-depleted stem cell transplant. These receptors were obtained from a boy in the first two years of life who had a stem cell transplant for Wiskott-Aldrich syndrome, so the T cells may come from the graft donor.

This clonotype occurred a few times. The CDR3 nucleotides read TGCGCCAGCAGCTTGACGACAGGGGCCCAAACCGGGGAGCTGTTTTTT. Protein sequence: CASSLTTGAQTGELFF. J is TRBJ2-2 and V is TRBV5-1; TRBD1 matches at 8 bases. The J segment lost 5 bases and the V segment lost 1 base, leaving 7 bases of the junction unmatched. The germline CDR1 and CDR2 sequences are SGHRS and YFSETQ. The CDR3 loop spans 16 amino acids.

The chain recombines TRBV10-3 with TRBJ2-3, with TRBD2 matching over 12 bases. The ends lost 4 bases at V and 2 bases at J; junction bases unmatched: 1. This CDR3 spans 15 amino acids. Germline V CDR1 and CDR2: ENHRY, SYGVKD. CDR3 region: CAISGLAGATDTQYF. CDR3 in DNA: TGTGCCATCAGTGGACTAGCGGGGGCCACAGATACGCAGTATTTT.

The chain uses TRBV5-1 and TRBJ1-4, with TRBD1 matching 7 bases. The CDR3 sequence is 13 residues long. The junction had 5 bases not matched to a gene; V was cut back by 0 bases and J by 12 bases. Germline CDR1 and CDR2: SGHRS and YFSETQ. CDR3 in amino acids: CASSLVHQGELFF. The CDR3 DNA sequence: TGCGCCAGCAGCTTGGTTCATCAGGGGGAACTGTTTTTT.

This clonotype was observed a handful of times. The rearrangement joins TRBV12-3 or TRBV12-4 to TRBJ1-1; possibly TRBD1 for D (5 bases). This CDR3 spans 14 amino acids. V shed 2 bases and J shed 7 bases, with 14 bases lying between them. The CDR3 region is CASSLTRWDLEAFF. The CDR3 DNA is TGTGCCAGCAGTTTAACCCGTTGGGACCTTGAAGCTTTCTTT.

This clonotype was detected a few times. This chain's CDR3 is CASSYWKGDTGGSPLHF. The CDR3 nucleotides are TGTGCCAGCAGTTACTGGAAAGGGGACACTGGGGGTTCACCCCTCCACTTT. The rearrangement joins TRBV6-5 to TRBJ1-6; TRBD1 might be the D (6 bases). CDR3 size: 17 residues. Germline V CDR1 and CDR2: MNHEY, SVGAGI. The V and J ends lost 1 base and 9 bases respectively, with 19 bases between them.

This clonotype was seen only a few times. V and J are TRBV5-1 and TRBJ2-5; a weak D match, TRBD1 (5 bases). This CDR3 is built from 13 residues. The V gene's germline CDR1 is SGHRS and CDR2 YFSETQ. Trimming shortened V by 5 bases and J by 5 bases, and 13 bases separated the two germline ends. The CDR3 sequence: CASRYIPGETQYF. The CDR3 DNA reads TGCGCCAGCAGGTACATCCCAGGGGAGACCCAGTACTTC.

The V gene is TRBV18, the J gene TRBJ2-3; D might be TRBD2 (5 bases). Germline assignment: CDR1 KGHSH and CDR2 LQKENI. This CDR3 comprises 12 residues. V was cut by 6 bases and J by 5 bases, with 9 bases left in between. The CDR3 loop reads CASSTRGDTQYF. The CDR3 DNA sequence: TGTGCCAGCTCGACCCGGGGAGATACGCAGTATTTT.

This clonotype appeared a few times. V gene TRBV10-3 combines with J gene TRBJ2-6; 7 nucleotides match TRBD1. V lost 5 bases to trimming and J lost 0 bases; unmatched junction nucleotides: 7. From germline, CDR1 is ENHRY and CDR2 SYGVKD. This CDR3 has 17 amino acids. The CDR3 spells CAISRDRAFSGANVLTF. CDR3 DNA: TGTGCCATCAGTAGGGACAGAGCTTTCTCTGGGGCCAACGTCCTGACTTTC.

This clonotype was seen only a few times. The chain couples TRBV15 to TRBJ1-2, with 7 bases that match TRBD1. This CDR3 is 16 amino acids long. J was trimmed by 4 bases and V by 0 bases; bases with no gene match: 8. In germline, CDR1 is LNHNV, CDR2 YYDKDF (reference sequence). The CDR3 DNA reads TGTGCCACCAGCAGAGATATTGGAACAGGGGTCTATGGCTACACCTTC. Encoded protein: CATSRDIGTGVYGYTF.

This chain joins TRBV20-1 and TRBJ2-7; 7 nucleotides match TRBD2. V lost 0 bases to trimming and J lost 0 bases; unmatched junction nucleotides: 5. Germline-derived CDR1 and CDR2 are DFQATT and SNEGSKA (reference sequence). CDR3 length equals 15 residues. CDR3 in amino acids: CSARDRTRSSYEQYF. As DNA, the CDR3 is TGCAGTGCTAGAGATCGGACTAGGAGCTCCTACGAGCAGTACTTC.

This clonotype was seen a handful of times. The chain has TRBV20-1 and TRBJ2-7, with a possible D match to TRBD2 (7 bases). Deletions cut 4 bases from V and 3 bases from J, with 16 bases between. The CDR3 runs to 14 residues. CDR1 DFQATT and CDR2 SNEGSKA come from the germline V gene (reference sequence). The CDR3: CSATNYREGYEQYF. CDR3 in DNA: TGCAGTGCTACAAATTACAGGGAGGGCTACGAGCAGTACTTC.

This clonotype has a handful of counts. The chain combines TRBV20-1 with TRBJ2-2, with 7 bases aligning to TRBD1. The length of the CDR3 is 16 residues. Germline CDR1 reads DFQATT; CDR2 reads SNEGSKA (reference sequence). V trimming: 8 bases; J trimming: 3 bases; junction bases outside the gene matches: 15. The CDR3 nucleotides read TGCAGTCCTGCTGCACATAGGGGGCTATACACCGGGGAGCTGTTTTTT. As protein: CSPAAHRGLYTGELFF.

The chain couples TRBV18 to TRBJ2-5; 9 bases align to TRBD1. There are 14 residues in the CDR3. CDR1 is KGHSH and CDR2 is LQKENI in the germline V gene. Unmatched junction bases numbered 6, after V lost 8 bases and J lost 2 bases. CDR3 bases: TGTGCCAGCACCAACGACAGGGGGCAAGAGACCCAGTACTTC. Its protein is CASTNDRGQETQYF. The variable domain in full, completed from reference TRBV18 and TRBJ2-5, reads NAGVMQNPRHLVRRRGQEARLRCSPMKGHSHVYWYRQLPEEGLKFMVYLQKENIIDESGMPKERFSAEFPKEGPSILRIQQVVRGDSAAYFCASTNDRGQETQYFGPGTRLLVL.

This sequence joins TRBV5-1 and TRBJ2-3; 13 nucleotides match TRBD2. Germline loops: CDR1 SGHRS, CDR2 YFSETQ. The V gene end was trimmed by 0 bases and the J gene end by 7 bases; junction bases not matched to a gene: 2. CDR3 length: 15 amino acids. The CDR3 DNA sequence: TGCGCCAGCAGCTTGGGACTAGCGGGGGGAAATACGCAGTATTTT. Its protein product is CASSLGLAGGNTQYF.

The J gene is TRBJ2-1, the V gene TRBV3-1; D is ambiguous. The germline gives CDR1 LGHDT, CDR2 YNNKEL (reference sequence). V lost 5 bases, J lost 5 bases, and 10 bases lay in between. CDR3 length equals 13 residues. In DNA form, the CDR3 reads TGTGCCAGCAGCTCGGACCTTAACAATGAGCAGTTCTTC. Translating gives CASSSDLNNEQFF.

The chain links TRBV20-1 to TRBJ1-3; 8 bases fit TRBD1. The V and J ends lost 6 bases and 4 bases, in that order; junction bases with no gene match: 2. CDR1 and CDR2 from the germline V gene are DFQATT and SNEGSKA (reference sequence). This CDR3 spans 12 amino acids. CDR3 coding DNA: TGCAGTGCAGGGACAGGCGGAAACACCATATATTTT. Residues: CSAGTGGNTIYF.

This chain links TRBV7-9 with TRBJ1-2, with D tentatively TRBD1 (6 bases). Germline V gene data show CDR1 as SEHNR and CDR2 as FQNEAQ (reference sequence). The CDR3 has 14 residues. The V gene lost 4 bases and the J gene lost 3 bases, with 12 bases spanning the gap. The DNA of the CDR3 is TGTGCCAGCAGCTCACAGGGACGTTACTATGGCTACACCTTC. This translates into CASSSQGRYYGYTF.

This clonotype was detected ten times or more. V gene TRBV11-2 combines with J gene TRBJ1-1; D is ambiguous. Germline assignment: CDR1 SGHAT and CDR2 FQNNGV. V lost 5 bases to trimming and J lost 4 bases, with 14 bases between them. This CDR3 comprises 14 residues. The DNA of the CDR3 is TGTGCCAGCAGCCCTGACATGATGGGCACTGAAGCTTTCTTT. Protein: CASSPDMMGTEAFF.

This chain uses TRBV27 with TRBJ1-1, with a weak D call TRBD1 (5 bases). Germline V lookup: CDR1 MNHEY, CDR2 SMNVEV (reference sequence). The CDR3 loop spans 13 amino acids. V lost 4 bases, J lost 6 bases, and 12 bases lay in between. CDR3 residues: CASSSPWGSEAFF. The CDR3 bases are TGTGCCAGCAGTTCCCCATGGGGGTCTGAAGCTTTCTTT.